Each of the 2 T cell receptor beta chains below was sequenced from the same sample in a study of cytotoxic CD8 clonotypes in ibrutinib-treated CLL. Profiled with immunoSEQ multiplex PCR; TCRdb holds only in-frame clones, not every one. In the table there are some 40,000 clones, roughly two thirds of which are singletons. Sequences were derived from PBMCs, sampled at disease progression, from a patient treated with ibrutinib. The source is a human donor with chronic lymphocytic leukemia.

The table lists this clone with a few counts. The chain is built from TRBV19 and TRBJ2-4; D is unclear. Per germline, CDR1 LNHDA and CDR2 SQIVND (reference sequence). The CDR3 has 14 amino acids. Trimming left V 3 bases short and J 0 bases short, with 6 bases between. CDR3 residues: CASSIQLAKNIQYF. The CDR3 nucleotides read TGTGCCAGTAGTATTCAGTTAGCCAAAAACATTCAGTACTTC.

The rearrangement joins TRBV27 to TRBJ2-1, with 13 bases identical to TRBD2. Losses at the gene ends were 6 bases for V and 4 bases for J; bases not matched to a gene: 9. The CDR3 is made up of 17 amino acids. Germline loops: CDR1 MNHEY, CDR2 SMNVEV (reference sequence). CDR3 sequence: CASSYTGTSGIYNEQFF. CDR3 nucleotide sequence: TGTGCCAGCAGCTACACCGGGACTAGCGGGATTTACAATGAGCAGTTCTTC.